This note documents a single T cell receptor (beta chain) sequence. The data are from a study of OX40 agonist ivuxolimab in advanced cancers. The junction had 4 bases not matched to a gene; V was cut back by 0 bases and J by 2 bases. CDR3 length: 17 residues. Germline lookup yields CDR1 SNHLY and CDR2 FYNNEI. The method was immunoSEQ multiplex PCR; TCRdb's version includes in-frame clones alone and lacks a portion of them. The repertoire holds roughly 70,000 clones, with around 84% as singletons. Material: CD4+ or CD8+ T cells sorted from blood, obtained in a trial of the OX40 agonist ivuxolimab. This TCR was sampled from an adult with an advanced solid tumor such as melanoma, head and neck, liver or kidney cancer. This sequence joins TRBV2 and TRBJ2-1, with 10 bases lining up with TRBD2. The DNA of the CDR3 is TGTGCCAGCAGTGAAGCTAGCGGGAGGTGGACCTACAATGAGCAGTTCTTC. Protein: CASSEASGRWTYNEQFF.